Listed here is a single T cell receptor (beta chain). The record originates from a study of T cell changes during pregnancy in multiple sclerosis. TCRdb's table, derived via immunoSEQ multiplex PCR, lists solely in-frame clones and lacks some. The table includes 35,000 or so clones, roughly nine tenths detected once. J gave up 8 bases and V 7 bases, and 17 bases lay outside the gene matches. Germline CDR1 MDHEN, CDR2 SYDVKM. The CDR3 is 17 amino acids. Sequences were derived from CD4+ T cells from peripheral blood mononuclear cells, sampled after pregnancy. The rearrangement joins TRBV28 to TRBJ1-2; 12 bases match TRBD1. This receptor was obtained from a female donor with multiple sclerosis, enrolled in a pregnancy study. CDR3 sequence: CASTKPLGTGGLSGYTF. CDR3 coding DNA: TGTGCCAGCACCAAGCCTTTAGGGACAGGGGGCTTGAGCGGCTACACCTTC.